One sample yielded the 28 T cell receptor beta chains listed below, sequenced in a study of naive and memory T cell subsets. Findings and caveats of the study: Possibly reflecting memory cells re-expressing CD45RA, a few larger clonotypes occurred in naive repertoires, especially CD8.

The antigens these receptors bind are not known. The beta constant-region primer was an equimolar mix of two oligonucleotides covering TRBC1 and TRBC2. Ligated cDNA was amplified by four rounds of PCR with nested alpha and beta constant-region primers and SP2. TCRdb fed the UMI-ligation and nested PCR reads into MiXCR, producing one record per CDR3 protein. The table has approximately 140,000 distinct CDR3 sequences, approximately 20% seen once. What was sequenced was naive CD8+ T cells from blood. The source is a human donor in good health.

The V and J genes are TRBV7-6 and TRBJ2-1; the D gene is possibly TRBD2 (7 bases). The CDR3 length is 13 residues. Germline CDR1 SGHVS, CDR2 FNYEAQ. V lost 6 bases, J lost 8 bases, and 14 bases lay in between. The CDR3: CASSLGGGDEQFF. DNA of the CDR3: TGTGCCAGCAGTCTAGGGGGGGGCGATGAGCAGTTCTTC. The variable domain in full, with the rest retrieved from reference TRBV7-6 and TRBJ2-1, is GAGVSQSPRYKVTKRGQDVALRCDPISGHVSLYWYRQALGQGPEFLTYFNYEAQQDKSGLPNDRFSAERPEGSISTLTIQRTEQRDSAMYRCASSLGGGDEQFFGPGTRLTVL.

This rearrangement joins TRBV18 to TRBJ1-1; tentative D call: TRBD1 (6 bases). V was trimmed by 2 bases and J by 5 bases, leaving 24 bases between them. The CDR3 is 18 residues long. The V gene's germline CDR1 is KGHSH and CDR2 LQKENI. This CDR3 reads CASSPSSRTGQDETEAFF. CDR3 nucleotide sequence: TGTGCCAGCTCACCAAGCTCCCGAACGGGACAAGATGAAACTGAAGCTTTCTTT.

In its sample, this clonotype was seen many times. The chain recombines TRBV7-3 with TRBJ1-2; D ambiguous. The germline CDR1 and CDR2 sequences are SGHTA and FQGTGA. This CDR3 has 14 amino acids. V lost 1 base to trimming and J lost 7 bases, with 13 bases between them. The CDR3, as DNA: TGTGCCAGCAGCTTAAACTCAGGTTCTGGTGGCTACACCTTC. It specifies CASSLNSGSGGYTF.

The gene calls are TRBV10-2 and TRBJ1-1; a possible D gene is TRBD1 (6 bases). The CDR3 length is 13 residues. V lost 4 bases, J lost 3 bases, and 9 bases lay in between. Per the germline V gene, CDR1 is WSHSY and CDR2 is SAAADI. The CDR3: CASSANRDTEAFF. The CDR3 nucleotides read TGCGCCAGCAGTGCAAACAGGGACACTGAAGCTTTCTTT.

This clonotype was counted only a few times. This chain links TRBV7-6 with TRBJ2-1; 10 nucleotides match TRBD2. This CDR3 is built from 18 residues. Germline-derived CDR1 and CDR2 are SGHVS and FNYEAQ. With 2 bases clipped from V and 3 bases from J, the junction kept 10 bases outside the gene matches. This CDR3 is CASSLYPMEREGYNEQFF. CDR3 sequence (DNA): TGTGCCAGCAGCTTATATCCCATGGAGCGGGAGGGCTACAATGAGCAGTTCTTC.

This chain connects TRBV28 to TRBJ2-5; 7 bases line up with TRBD1. Germline assignment: CDR1 MDHEN and CDR2 SYDVKM. The CDR3 is made up of 14 amino acids. J gave up 4 bases and V 7 bases, and 9 bases lay outside the gene matches. The CDR3 is CASTPRTGGETQYF. The CDR3 DNA reads TGTGCCAGCACTCCTCGGACAGGTGGAGAGACCCAGTACTTC.

This clonotype was recorded a few times. V usage is TRBV20-1 and J usage is TRBJ1-1; 7 bases fit TRBD1. Germline V CDR1 and CDR2: DFQATT, SNEGSKA (reference sequence). V was clipped by 3 bases and J by 6 bases; unmatched bases: 4. This CDR3 has 12 amino acids. In DNA form, the CDR3 reads TGCAGTGCTAGGGCGACAGGGCCTGAAGCTTTCTTT. Amino acids: CSARATGPEAFF.

This clonotype came up a few times. V and J are TRBV28 and TRBJ1-2; the D gene is possibly TRBD1 (5 bases). V lost 6 bases and J 3 bases, leaving 11 bases between the germline ends. The CDR3 is made up of 13 amino acids. The germline CDR1 and CDR2 sequences are MDHEN and SYDVKM. DNA for the CDR3: TGTGCCAGCAGCTCCGGGACGGACTATGGCTACACCTTC. Its protein product is CASSSGTDYGYTF.

The CDR3 nucleotides are TGTGCCAGCAGTTACTTCGGAGGCCCTTACGAGCAGTACTTC. Its protein is CASSYFGGPYEQYF. The V and J genes are TRBV6-5 and TRBJ2-7, with D possibly matching TRBD2 (5 bases). The germline CDR1 and CDR2 sequences are MNHEY and SVGAGI. The V gene lost 1 base and the J gene lost 4 bases, with 11 bases spanning the gap. The CDR3 consists of 14 residues.

CDR3 nucleotide sequence: TGTGCCAGCAGCCAAGTCGGAACGAACAGGGATGGGACCCAGTACTTC. Encoded protein: CASSQVGTNRDGTQYF. V usage is TRBV3-1 and J usage is TRBJ2-5; maybe TRBD1 (6 bases). The V end lost 1 base, the J end lost 7 bases, and 19 bases lay between the germline ends. CDR1 is LGHDT, CDR2 YNNKEL, per germline (reference sequence). The CDR3 has 16 amino acids.

The chain is built from TRBV28 and TRBJ2-6, with D perhaps TRBD1 (6 bases). The CDR3 is 17 residues long. Germline V gene data show CDR1 as MDHEN and CDR2 as SYDVKM. V dropped 3 bases and J dropped 0 bases, with 12 bases sitting between them. The CDR3 nucleotides read TGTGCCAGCAGTTTTCAGGACAGCCGCTCTGGGGCCAACGTCCTGACTTTC. This gives the protein CASSFQDSRSGANVLTF.

The gene calls are TRBV7-2 and TRBJ2-7; D may be TRBD1 (6 bases). Germline CDR1 reads SGHTA; CDR2 reads FQGNSA. Trimming cost V 4 bases and J 2 bases, with 12 bases left between them. This CDR3 contains 14 residues. CDR3 sequence reads: CASSWDDRTYEQYF. The CDR3 DNA reads as TGTGCCAGCAGCTGGGACGACAGGACCTACGAGCAGTACTTC. Complete variable domain (other parts from reference TRBV7-2 and TRBJ2-7): GAGVSQSPSNKVTEKGKDVELRCDPISGHTALYWYRQSLGQGLEFLIYFQGNSAPDKSGLPSDRFSAERTGGSVSTLTIQRTQQEDSAVYLCASSWDDRTYEQYFGPGTRLTVT.

In its sample, this clonotype was seen a few times. V gene TRBV19 combines with J gene TRBJ1-5, with 7 bases fitting TRBD1. In germline, CDR1 is LNHDA, CDR2 SQIVND (reference sequence). V gave up 5 bases and J gave up 3 bases; unmatched junction bases: 4. The CDR3 is made up of 14 amino acids. CDR3 in amino acids: CASSADRTNQPQHF. As DNA, the CDR3 is TGTGCCAGTAGTGCGGACAGGACCAATCAGCCCCAGCATTTT.

V and J are TRBV7-9 and TRBJ2-1, with TRBD2 matching 7 bases. V trimming: 5 bases; J trimming: 4 bases; junction bases outside the gene matches: 8. Per germline, CDR1 SEHNR and CDR2 FQNEAQ (reference sequence). This CDR3 contains 15 residues. CDR3 in DNA: TGTGCCAGCAGCCAAGAGCGGGACTTTTACAATGAGCAGTTCTTC. Its protein product is CASSQERDFYNEQFF.

A few counts support this clonotype. The V gene is TRBV29-1, the J gene TRBJ2-2; a possible D gene is TRBD2 (5 bases). The ends were cut back, 4 bases at V and 4 bases at J, with 7 bases in the middle. The germline V gene encodes CDR1 SQVTM and CDR2 ANQGSEA. CDR3 size: 12 residues. Written as DNA, the CDR3 is TGCAGCGTTGGTAGCGTCACCGGGGAGCTGTTTTTT. Translating it yields CSVGSVTGELFF.

This clonotype was detected only a few times. The chain links TRBV3-1 to TRBJ1-1, with D uncertain. V lost 0 bases, J lost 10 bases, and 6 bases lay in between. The CDR3 sequence is 11 residues long. Germline CDR1 is LGHDT and CDR2 is YNNKEL (reference sequence). The CDR3 sequence is CASSQDLRAFF. In DNA, the CDR3 is TGTGCCAGCAGCCAAGATCTTCGAGCTTTCTTT.

This clonotype was observed a few times. This chain joins TRBV5-6 and TRBJ2-7, with D possibly matching TRBD2 (5 bases). CDR1 SGHDT and CDR2 YYEEEE come from the germline V gene. The CDR3 is 15 amino acids. The V end lost 7 bases, the J end lost 2 bases, and 19 bases lay between the germline ends. CDR3 in amino acids: CASGSFGMGPYEQYF. The CDR3 nucleotides read TGTGCCAGCGGGAGTTTCGGGATGGGCCCCTACGAGCAGTACTTC.

The chain joins TRBV4-3 to TRBJ2-1; D unresolved. Trimming took 1 base from V and 5 from J, leaving 12 bases between them. CDR1 and CDR2 (germline): LGHNA, YSLEER. The CDR3 consists of 15 residues. The CDR3 region is CASSQGRKSNNEQFF. The CDR3 DNA is TGCGCCAGCAGCCAAGGGCGCAAATCCAACAATGAGCAGTTCTTC.

This clonotype appeared a few times. This chain links TRBV9 with TRBJ2-7; perhaps TRBD2 as D (6 bases). This CDR3 is 15 amino acids long. V dropped 0 bases and J dropped 0 bases, with 10 bases sitting between them. In germline, CDR1 is SGDLS, CDR2 YYNGEE. Here the CDR3 DNA reads TGTGCCAGCAGCGTAGGCGATAGCGGCTCCTACGAGCAGTACTTC. This translates into CASSVGDSGSYEQYF.

In this sample, this clonotype turned up many times. V usage is TRBV7-8 and J usage is TRBJ2-4; 8 nucleotides match TRBD1. V dropped 3 bases and J dropped 3; count of bases not matched to a gene: 1. The CDR3 runs to 14 residues. CDR1 and CDR2 (germline): SGHVS, FQNEAQ. CDR3 residues: CASSLTGDKNIQYF. For the CDR3, the DNA is TGTGCCAGCAGCTTGACAGGGGACAAAAACATTCAGTACTTC.

V and J are TRBV19 and TRBJ2-3, with TRBD2 matching 7 bases. The germline V gene has CDR1 LNHDA and CDR2 SQIVND (reference sequence). J gave up 2 bases and V 6 bases, and 2 bases lay outside the gene matches. The CDR3 loop spans 13 amino acids. The CDR3 here is CASSGLVTDTQYF. In DNA form, the CDR3 reads TGTGCCAGTAGCGGACTAGTCACAGATACGCAGTATTTT.

This clonotype was seen a handful of times. The chain combines TRBV5-1 with TRBJ2-2, with D uncertain. V lost 6 bases and J 2 bases, leaving 17 bases between the germline ends. CDR3 length equals 16 residues. Germline CDR1 is SGHRS and CDR2 is YFSETQ. The CDR3 DNA is TGCGCCAGCAAGGTACCAGGCACTCAAAACACCGGGGAGCTGTTTTTT. Encoded protein: CASKVPGTQNTGELFF.

This chain connects TRBV13 to TRBJ2-7; either TRBD1 or TRBD2 may fit D (5 bases each). Germline values: CDR1 PRHDT, CDR2 FYEKMQ (reference sequence). There are 16 residues in the CDR3. V was trimmed by 4 bases and J by 2 bases, leaving 18 bases between them. The CDR3 DNA is TGTGCCAGCAGCTCCCGGGACCGTGTGTCACCCTACGAGCAGTACTTC. Residues: CASSSRDRVSPYEQYF.

A few counts support this clonotype. The gene calls are TRBV6-5 and TRBJ2-1; D is ambiguous. The CDR3 runs to 13 residues. Trimming took off 6 bases at V and 5 bases at J, with 11 bases between the two ends. Germline V gene sequence: CDR1 MNHEY, CDR2 SVGAGI. For the CDR3, the DNA is TGTGCCAGCAGCCTCTCCTTACACAATGAGCAGTTCTTC. Protein: CASSLSLHNEQFF.

The chain links TRBV7-9 to TRBJ2-5; 9 bases agree with TRBD1. Per the germline V gene, CDR1 is SEHNR and CDR2 is FQNEAQ (reference sequence). J was trimmed by 3 bases and V by 7 bases; bases with no gene match: 6. This CDR3 has 14 residues. In DNA form, the CDR3 reads TGTGCCAGCAACCCATGGGACAGGGAAGAGACCCAGTACTTC. Protein: CASNPWDREETQYF.

This clonotype was observed a few times. The chain combines TRBV20-1 with TRBJ2-5, with TRBD2 matching over 11 bases. The CDR3 loop spans 14 amino acids. Germline CDR1 is DFQATT and CDR2 is SNEGSKA (reference sequence). After removal of 5 bases from V and 3 bases from J, the junction contained 5 bases not matched to a gene. The CDR3: CSALGGLAEETQYF. The CDR3 DNA reads TGCAGTGCTCTCGGGGGACTAGCGGAAGAGACCCAGTACTTC.

The rearrangement joins TRBV12-3 or TRBV12-4 to TRBJ2-7, with 9 bases that match TRBD2. V was clipped by 6 bases and J by 0 bases; unmatched bases: 9. The CDR3 runs 16 residues. The CDR3 DNA reads TGTGCCAGCAGGGTCCTGATAGCGGGAGACTCCTACGAGCAGTACTTC. Translation gives CASRVLIAGDSYEQYF.

The genes are TRBV14 and TRBJ2-1; 8 bases are shared with TRBD2. CDR3 length equals 15 residues. The J segment lost 7 bases and the V segment lost 3 bases, leaving 8 bases of the junction unmatched. Germline CDR1 SGHDN, CDR2 FVKESK. The CDR3 protein is CASSQMGLDWNEQFF. The CDR3 DNA reads as TGTGCCAGCAGCCAGATGGGACTAGACTGGAATGAGCAGTTCTTC.